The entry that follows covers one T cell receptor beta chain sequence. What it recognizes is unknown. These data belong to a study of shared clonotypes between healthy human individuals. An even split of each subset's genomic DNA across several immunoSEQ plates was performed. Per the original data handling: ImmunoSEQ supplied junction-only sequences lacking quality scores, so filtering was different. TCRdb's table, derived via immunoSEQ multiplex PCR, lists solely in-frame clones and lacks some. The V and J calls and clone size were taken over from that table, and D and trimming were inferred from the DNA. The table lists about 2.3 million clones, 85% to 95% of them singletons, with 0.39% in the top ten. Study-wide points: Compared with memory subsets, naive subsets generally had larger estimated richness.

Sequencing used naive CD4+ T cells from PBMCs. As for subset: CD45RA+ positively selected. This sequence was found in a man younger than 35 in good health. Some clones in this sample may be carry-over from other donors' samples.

The CDR3: CASNGGMINEQFF. For the CDR3, the DNA is TGTGCCAGCAACGGGGGGATGATCAATGAGCAGTTCTTC. This chain connects TRBV28 to TRBJ2-1, with 7 bases fitting TRBD2. The CDR3 has 13 amino acids. The trim removed 7 bases at V and 6 bases at J, leaving 6 bases unmatched. Germline V gene lookup returns CDR1 MDHEN and CDR2 SYDVKM.